These 24 T cell receptor beta chains were all obtained from the same sample, sequenced in a study of vaccination and CD4 T cells after COVID-19. Sequencing of the DNA from cultured CD4+ T cells was carried out with the Oncomine TCR Beta short-read assay. TCRdb re-derived calls from the PCR reads in MiXCR, one entry per CDR3 protein. The sample yields 7,200 or so distinct CDR3 sequences, 61% seen once. Indicated treatment: roughly 10-day PBMC culture with coronavirus spike peptide pools or control peptides (ViraFEST assay). These receptors have no identified antigens. Sequenced input: CD4+ T cells from blood, cultured in vitro. These receptors all come from a human donor who had recovered from COVID-19.

This chain joins TRBV28 and TRBJ2-7, with D maybe TRBD2 (6 bases). Germline V gives CDR1 MDHEN, CDR2 SYDVKM. The CDR3 loop spans 12 amino acids. Trimming pared 2 bases from V and 6 bases from J, leaving 8 bases between. The CDR3 loop reads CASSLAGFEQYF. The CDR3 DNA reads as TGTGCCAGCAGTTTAGCGGGATTCGAGCAGTACTTC.

This clonotype has more than one count but fewer than ten. The genes are TRBV15 and TRBJ1-1, with 7 positions matching TRBD1. V shed 5 bases, J shed 4 bases, and the junction held 13 bases outside the gene matches. The CDR3 runs to 16 residues. Germline assignment: CDR1 LNHNV and CDR2 YYDKDF (reference sequence). The CDR3 loop is CATSSRSAQGGTEAFF. DNA of the CDR3: TGTGCCACCAGCTCCCGCTCGGCCCAGGGGGGCACTGAAGCTTTCTTT.

The chain employs TRBV19 and TRBJ1-1; D is ambiguous. The V gene lost 3 bases and the J gene lost 1 base, with 9 bases spanning the gap. The CDR3 is made up of 14 amino acids. Germline CDR1 reads LNHDA; CDR2 reads SQIVND (reference sequence). The CDR3 nucleotides read TGTGCCAGTAGTATTTCAAGAGGGAACACTGAAGCTTTCTTT. Its translation is CASSISRGNTEAFF.

This chain joins TRBV30 and TRBJ2-5; 12 bases are shared with TRBD2. The CDR3 has 14 residues. The junction had 1 base not matched to a gene; V was cut back by 4 bases and J by 1 base. Per germline, CDR1 GTSNPN and CDR2 SVGIG (reference sequence). CDR3 sequence (DNA): TGTGCCTGGACTAGCGGGAGGGCCCAAGAGACCCAGTACTTC. This sequence encodes CAWTSGRAQETQYF. Complete variable domain (other parts from reference TRBV30 and TRBJ2-5): SQTIHQWPATLVQPVGSPLSLECTVEGTSNPNLYWYRQAAGRGLQLLFYSVGIGQISSEVPQNLSASRPQDRQFILSSKKLLLSDSGFYLCAWTSGRAQETQYFGPGTRLLVL.

The chain has TRBV30 and TRBJ1-1; D ambiguous. Germline CDR1 is GTSNPN and CDR2 is SVGIG (reference sequence). V dropped 1 base and J dropped 4 bases, with 7 bases sitting between them. The CDR3 spans 12 residues. The CDR3 protein is CAWSAERTEAFF. CDR3 nucleotide sequence: TGTGCCTGGAGTGCAGAGCGCACTGAAGCTTTCTTT. Full variable domain (outside the CDR3, taken from reference TRBV30 and TRBJ1-1): SQTIHQWPATLVQPVGSPLSLECTVEGTSNPNLYWYRQAAGRGLQLLFYSVGIGQISSEVPQNLSASRPQDRQFILSSKKLLLSDSGFYLCAWSAERTEAFFGQGTRLTVV.

The gene calls are TRBV6-5 and TRBJ1-1; 8 nucleotides agree with TRBD1. The germline CDR1 and CDR2 sequences are MNHEY and SVGAGI. The CDR3 contains 14 residues. Trimming at V came to 2 bases and at J to 7 bases, leaving 6 bases not matched to a gene. The CDR3 DNA is TGTGCCAGCAGTTACCCAACAGGGGGTGGTGAAGCTTTCTTT. Amino acids: CASSYPTGGGEAFF.

This chain joins TRBV6-5 and TRBJ1-1, with a possible D match to TRBD1 (5 bases). The CDR3 runs to 14 residues. Germline CDR1 reads MNHEY; CDR2 reads SVGAGI. The V end lost 3 bases, the J end lost 0 bases, and 8 bases lay between the germline ends. CDR3: CASSYGAVNTEAFF. The CDR3, as DNA: TGTGCCAGCAGTTATGGGGCGGTGAACACTGAAGCTTTCTTT.

This rearrangement joins TRBV20-1 to TRBJ2-1; D is ambiguous. Germline CDR1 and CDR2: DFQATT and SNEGSKA (reference sequence). There are 14 residues in the CDR3. Trimming removed 4 bases from V and 5 bases from J, with 15 bases in between. The CDR3 bases are TGCAGTGCTATCGACGGAACAGCGAACAATGAGCAGTTCTTC. Protein sequence: CSAIDGTANNEQFF.

The chain couples TRBV5-1 to TRBJ2-2, with a weak D call TRBD2 (5 bases). CDR1 is SGHRS and CDR2 is YFSETQ in the germline V gene. The CDR3 consists of 16 residues. V was pared by 1 base and J by 2 bases, with 12 bases between. The CDR3 DNA sequence: TGCGCCAGCAGCTTGCCCCCCAGCGGAAACACCGGGGAGCTGTTTTTT. Translation: CASSLPPSGNTGELFF.

The table lists this clonotype with a few counts. The rearrangement joins TRBV6-1 to TRBJ2-2; possibly TRBD1 or TRBD2 for D (5 bases each). The CDR3 is made up of 15 amino acids. V gave up 4 bases and J gave up 1 base, with 10 bases separating them. The germline V gene has CDR1 MNHNS and CDR2 SASEGT. The CDR3 sequence is CASSVRGVNTGELFF. In nucleotides, the CDR3 is TGTGCCAGCAGTGTAAGAGGGGTGAACACCGGGGAGCTGTTTTTT.

The genes are TRBV7-2 and TRBJ1-6; 9 nucleotides match TRBD1. V shed 1 base and J 7 bases; nucleotides not matched to a gene: 5. Germline CDR1 and CDR2: SGHTA and FQGNSA. CDR3 length: 16 amino acids. Here the CDR3 DNA reads TGTGCCAGCAGCTTAGATTACAGGGGGCTGAATTCACCCCTCCACTTT. Translated, it gives CASSLDYRGLNSPLHF. Using reference TRBV7-2 and TRBJ1-6 for the parts outside the CDR3, the full variable domain is GAGVSQSPSNKVTEKGKDVELRCDPISGHTALYWYRQSLGQGLEFLIYFQGNSAPDKSGLPSDRFSAERTGGSVSTLTIQRTQQEDSAVYLCASSLDYRGLNSPLHFGNGTRLTVT.

This clonotype was found once. A read error is likely, as this CDR3 ends without the conserved phenylalanine or tryptophan. The chain has TRBV20-1 and TRBJ1-5; D may be TRBD1 (5 bases). Germline V CDR1 and CDR2: DFQATT, SNEGSKA (reference sequence). The V end was cut by 3 bases, the J end by 5 bases, with 17 bases between. CDR3 size: 15 residues. Here the CDR3 DNA reads TGCAGTGCTAGCCCCGGGACGGAGGGCTATCAGCCCCAGCATTTA. Its translation is CSASPGTEGYQPQHL.

The chain combines TRBV24-1 with TRBJ2-3, with a tentative D call TRBD2 (6 bases). CDR3 length: 14 residues. V lost 6 bases to trimming and J lost 0 bases, with 9 bases between them. The germline CDR1 and CDR2 sequences are KGHDR and SFDVKD. The CDR3 region is CATSNRGSTDTQYF. In nucleotides, the CDR3 is TGTGCCACCAGTAATCGGGGGAGCACAGATACGCAGTATTTT.

This sequence joins TRBV6-1 and TRBJ2-3, with a tentative D call TRBD1 (6 bases). Germline V CDR1 and CDR2: MNHNS, SASEGT. V shed 9 bases and J shed 2 bases, with 18 bases lying between them. The CDR3 spans 15 residues. The CDR3 is CASKMTGSHTDTQYF. The CDR3 DNA follows: TGTGCCAGTAAAATGACAGGTTCGCACACAGATACGCAGTATTTT.

The chain recombines TRBV29-1 with TRBJ1-2, with D unclear. Trimming cost V 0 bases and J 8 bases, with 7 bases left between them. The CDR3 extends over 11 amino acids. Germline values: CDR1 SQVTM, CDR2 ANQGSEA. The CDR3 region is CSVEEWEGYTF. Written as DNA, the CDR3 is TGCAGCGTTGAAGAATGGGAGGGCTACACCTTC.

This clonotype was picked up a small number of times. V gene TRBV28 combines with J gene TRBJ1-2; D remains ambiguous. Germline CDR1 and CDR2: MDHEN and SYDVKM. V was clipped by 4 bases and J by 1 base, with 10 bases between them. The CDR3 extends over 14 amino acids. The CDR3: CASSSSPINYGYTF. The CDR3 DNA follows: TGTGCCAGCAGTTCTTCACCGATTAACTATGGCTACACCTTC.

This sequence joins TRBV28 and TRBJ2-5; a weak D match, TRBD2 (6 bases). This CDR3 has 14 amino acids. Germline CDR1 and CDR2: MDHEN and SYDVKM. Trimming left V 6 bases short and J 4 bases short, with 15 bases between. CDR3 DNA sequence: TGTGCCAGCAGACGCGGGGCGCTGGTAGAGACCCAGTACTTC. Translated, it gives CASRRGALVETQYF.

The chain couples TRBV6-1 to TRBJ1-6; 7 nucleotides align to TRBD1. CDR1 is MNHNS and CDR2 is SASEGT in the germline V gene. V shed 6 bases and J 3 bases; nucleotides not matched to a gene: 8. There are 16 residues in the CDR3. Here the CDR3 reads CASRRDRDSYNSPLHF. The DNA of the CDR3 is TGTGCCAGCAGACGGGACCGGGACAGCTATAATTCACCCCTCCACTTT.

V gene TRBV19 combines with J gene TRBJ2-5; perhaps TRBD2 as D (5 bases). Germline V CDR1 and CDR2: LNHDA, SQIVND (reference sequence). The CDR3 runs to 15 residues. V was shortened by 5 bases and J by 1 base, with 14 bases between the two germline ends. The CDR3 DNA sequence: TGTGCCAGTAGTCCCCGTCGGCGGGTCCAAGAGACCCAGTACTTC. It codes for CASSPRRRVQETQYF.

This clonotype has more than one count but fewer than ten. The chain joins TRBV28 to TRBJ1-2, with unresolved D. V was shortened by 6 bases and J by 0 bases, with 14 bases between the two germline ends. This CDR3 spans 15 amino acids. Germline V gene sequence: CDR1 MDHEN, CDR2 SYDVKM. The CDR3 here is CASRAGFGANYGYTF. As DNA, the CDR3 is TGTGCCAGCAGGGCGGGGTTCGGAGCTAACTATGGCTACACCTTC.

The genes are TRBV7-9 and TRBJ2-6, with D possibly TRBD2 on 6 matching bases. There are 16 residues in the CDR3. Deletions cut 5 bases from V and 2 bases from J, with 13 bases between. The germline CDR1 and CDR2 sequences are SEHNR and FQNEAQ (reference sequence). Here the CDR3 reads CASSHGGVPGANVLTF. The CDR3 coding sequence is TGTGCCAGCAGCCACGGCGGGGTTCCTGGGGCCAACGTCCTGACTTTC. Full variable domain (remainder filled in from reference TRBV7-9 and TRBJ2-6): DTGVSQNPRHKITKRGQNVTFRCDPISEHNRLYWYRQTLGQGPEFLTYFQNEAQLEKSRLLSDRFSAERPKGSFSTLEIQRTEQGDSAMYLCASSHGGVPGANVLTFGAGSRLTVL.

The count of this clonotype is one. The genes are TRBV19 and TRBJ1-5; D is uncertain. Trimming pared 5 bases from V and 3 bases from J, leaving 11 bases between. This CDR3 is built from 14 residues. The V gene's germline CDR1 is LNHDA and CDR2 SQIVND (reference sequence). The CDR3 bases are TGTGCCAGTAGTGTGAACAGTGCCAATCAGCCCCAGCATTTT. This codes for CASSVNSANQPQHF. Based on the CDR3 plus reference TRBV19 and TRBJ1-5, the full variable domain is DGGITQSPKYLFRKEGQNVTLSCEQNLNHDAMYWYRQDPGQGLRLIYYSQIVNDFQKGDIAEGYSVSREKKESFPLTVTSAQKNPTAFYLCASSVNSANQPQHFGDGTRLSIL.

This CDR3 is CASSLDPQGEGYTF. The CDR3 DNA reads as TGTGCCAGCAGCTTGGATCCCCAGGGGGAAGGCTACACCTTC. This chain connects TRBV5-4 to TRBJ1-2, with TRBD1 matching over 7 bases. CDR1 and CDR2 from the germline V gene are SGHNT and YYREEE (reference sequence). The CDR3 has 14 residues. V trimming: 0 bases; J trimming: 8 bases; junction bases outside the gene matches: 7.

This clonotype was observed a handful of times. The J gene is TRBJ2-2, the V gene TRBV24-1; a weak D match, TRBD1 (5 bases). V dropped 4 bases and J dropped 0 bases, with 8 bases sitting between them. CDR3 length: 15 residues. The germline V gene encodes CDR1 KGHDR and CDR2 SFDVKD. The CDR3 reads CATSDQGTNTGELFF. CDR3 DNA: TGTGCCACCAGTGACCAGGGAACGAACACCGGGGAGCTGTTTTTT.